The T cell receptor (beta chain) described here comes from a study of cytomegalovirus exposure and HLA in healthy donors. The CDR3 loop spans 14 amino acids. CDR1 is SGHAT and CDR2 is FQNNGV in the germline V gene. J gave up 4 bases and V 3 bases, and 3 bases lay outside the gene matches. Primers: 60 Vbeta forward and 13 Jbeta reverse. Measured with immunoSEQ multiplex PCR; TCRdb has only the in-frame clones, and not every one. The sample contains around 110,000 clones, 70% to 80% of which appear only once. V usage is TRBV11-2 and J usage is TRBJ2-3; 8 bases are a match to TRBD1. This TCR was sampled from a woman under 30 in good health and CMV-seronegative. Input material: PBMCs. CDR3 DNA: TGTGCCAGCAGCTTCACCAGGGGGCCAGATACGCAGTATTTT. It encodes CASSFTRGPDTQYF.